This TCR beta chain was identified in a study of control samples from healthy donors and cancer patients. The CDR3 has 16 amino acids. The J segment lost 5 bases and the V segment lost 4 bases, leaving 7 bases of the junction unmatched. Germline CDR1 and CDR2: SGHKS and YYEKEE (reference sequence). Profiled with immunoSEQ multiplex PCR; TCRdb holds only in-frame clones, not every one. The repertoire holds under 200,000 clones, with nearly 96% as singletons. The sample was blood. The chain links TRBV5-5 to TRBJ2-2; 11 positions agree with TRBD2. This TCR came from a woman in her twenties or thirties in good health. The CDR3 region is CASSISGGAGTGELFF. DNA of the CDR3: TGTGCCAGCAGCATTAGCGGGGGGGCCGGAACCGGGGAGCTGTTTTTT.